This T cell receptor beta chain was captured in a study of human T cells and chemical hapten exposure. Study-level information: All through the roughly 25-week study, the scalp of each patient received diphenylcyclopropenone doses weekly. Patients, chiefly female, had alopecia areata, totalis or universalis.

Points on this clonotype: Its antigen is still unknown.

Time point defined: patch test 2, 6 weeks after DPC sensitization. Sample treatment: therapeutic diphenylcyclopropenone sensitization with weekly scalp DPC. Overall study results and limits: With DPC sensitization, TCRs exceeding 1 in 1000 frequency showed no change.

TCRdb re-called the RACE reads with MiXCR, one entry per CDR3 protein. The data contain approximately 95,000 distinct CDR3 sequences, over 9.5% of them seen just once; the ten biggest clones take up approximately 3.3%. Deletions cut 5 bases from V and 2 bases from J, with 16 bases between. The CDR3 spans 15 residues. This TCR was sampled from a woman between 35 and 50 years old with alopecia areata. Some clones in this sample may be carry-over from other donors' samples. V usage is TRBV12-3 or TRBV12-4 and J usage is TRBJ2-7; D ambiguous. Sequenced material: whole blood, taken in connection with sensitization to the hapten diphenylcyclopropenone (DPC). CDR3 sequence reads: CASSPSTNEAYEQYF. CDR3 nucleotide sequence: TGTGCCAGCAGTCCCAGCACTAACGAAGCCTACGAGCAGTACTTC.